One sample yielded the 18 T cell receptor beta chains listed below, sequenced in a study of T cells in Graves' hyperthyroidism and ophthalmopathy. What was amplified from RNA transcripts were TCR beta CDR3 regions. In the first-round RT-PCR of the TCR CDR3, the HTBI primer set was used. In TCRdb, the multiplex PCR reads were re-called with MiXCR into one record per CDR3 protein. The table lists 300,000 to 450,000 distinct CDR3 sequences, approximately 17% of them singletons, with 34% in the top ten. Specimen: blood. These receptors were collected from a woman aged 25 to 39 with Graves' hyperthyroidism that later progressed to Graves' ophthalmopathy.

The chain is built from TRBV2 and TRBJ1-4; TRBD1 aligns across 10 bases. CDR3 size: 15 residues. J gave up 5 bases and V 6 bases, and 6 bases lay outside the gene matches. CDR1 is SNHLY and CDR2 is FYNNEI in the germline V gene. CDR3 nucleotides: TGTGCCAGCAGCAGACAGGGGGCTCAGAATGAAAAACTGTTTTTT. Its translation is CASSRQGAQNEKLFF.

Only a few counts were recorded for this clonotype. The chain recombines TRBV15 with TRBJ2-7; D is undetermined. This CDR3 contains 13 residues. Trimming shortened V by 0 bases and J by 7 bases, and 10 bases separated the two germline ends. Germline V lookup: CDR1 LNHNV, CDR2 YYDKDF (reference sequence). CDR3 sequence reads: CATSRDVRGEQYF. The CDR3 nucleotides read TGTGCCACCAGCAGAGACGTCCGTGGGGAGCAGTACTTC.

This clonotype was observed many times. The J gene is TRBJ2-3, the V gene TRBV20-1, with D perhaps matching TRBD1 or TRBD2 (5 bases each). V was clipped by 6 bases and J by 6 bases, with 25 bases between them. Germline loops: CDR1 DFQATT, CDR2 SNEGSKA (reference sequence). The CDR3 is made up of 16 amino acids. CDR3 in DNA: TGCAGTGCCATACTAGGGGTCCGGGCGGCCGGGGATACGCAGTATTTT. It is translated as CSAILGVRAAGDTQYF.

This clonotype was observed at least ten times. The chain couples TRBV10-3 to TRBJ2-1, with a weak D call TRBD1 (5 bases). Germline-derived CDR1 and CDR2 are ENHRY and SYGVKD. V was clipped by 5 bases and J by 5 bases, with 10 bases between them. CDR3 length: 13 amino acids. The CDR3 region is CAISPDRNNEQFF. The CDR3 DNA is TGTGCCATCAGTCCCGACAGAAACAATGAGCAGTTCTTC.

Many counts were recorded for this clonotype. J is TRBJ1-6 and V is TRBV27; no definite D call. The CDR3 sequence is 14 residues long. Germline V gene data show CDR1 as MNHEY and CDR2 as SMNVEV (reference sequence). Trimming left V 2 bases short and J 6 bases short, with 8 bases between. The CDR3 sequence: CASSLNRSNSPLHF. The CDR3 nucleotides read TGTGCCAGCAGTTTAAACCGTAGTAATTCACCCCTCCACTTT.

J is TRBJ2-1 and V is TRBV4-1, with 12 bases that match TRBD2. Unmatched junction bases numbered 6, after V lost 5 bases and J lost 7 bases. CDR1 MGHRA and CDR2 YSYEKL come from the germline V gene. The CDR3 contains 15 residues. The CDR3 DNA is TGCGCCAGCAGCGAGACTAGCGGGAGCGGGAATGAGCAGTTCTTC. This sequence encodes CASSETSGSGNEQFF.

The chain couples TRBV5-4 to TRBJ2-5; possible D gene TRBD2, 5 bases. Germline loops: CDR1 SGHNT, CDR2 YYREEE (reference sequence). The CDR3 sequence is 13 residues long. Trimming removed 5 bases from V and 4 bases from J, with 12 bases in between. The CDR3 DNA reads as TGTGCCAGCAGGGAGGCCCCGGGAGAGACCCAGTACTTC. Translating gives CASREAPGETQYF.

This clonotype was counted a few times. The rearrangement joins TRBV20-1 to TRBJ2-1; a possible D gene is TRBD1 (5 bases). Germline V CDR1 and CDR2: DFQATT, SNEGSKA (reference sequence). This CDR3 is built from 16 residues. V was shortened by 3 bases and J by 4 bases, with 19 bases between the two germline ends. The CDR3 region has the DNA TGCAGTGCTAGGAGGACATCTCATACAATTTACAATGAGCAGTTCTTC. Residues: CSARRTSHTIYNEQFF.

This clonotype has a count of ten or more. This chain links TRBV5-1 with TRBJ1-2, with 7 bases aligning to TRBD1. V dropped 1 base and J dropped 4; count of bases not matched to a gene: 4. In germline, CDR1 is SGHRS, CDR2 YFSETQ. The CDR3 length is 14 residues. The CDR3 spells CASSLWDSSYGYTF. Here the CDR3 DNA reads TGCGCCAGCAGCTTGTGGGACAGTTCCTATGGCTACACCTTC.

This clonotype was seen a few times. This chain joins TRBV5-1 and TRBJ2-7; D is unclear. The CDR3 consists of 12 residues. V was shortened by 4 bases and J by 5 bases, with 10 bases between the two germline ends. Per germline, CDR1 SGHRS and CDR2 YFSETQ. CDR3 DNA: TGCGCCAGCAGCCCACCCGCGCACGAGCAGTACTTC. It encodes CASSPPAHEQYF. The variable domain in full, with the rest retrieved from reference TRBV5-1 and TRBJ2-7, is KAGVTQTPRYLIKTRGQQVTLSCSPISGHRSVSWYQQTPGQGLQFLFEYFSETQRNKGNFPGRFSGRQFSNSRSEMNVSTLELGDSALYLCASSPPAHEQYFGPGTRLTVT.

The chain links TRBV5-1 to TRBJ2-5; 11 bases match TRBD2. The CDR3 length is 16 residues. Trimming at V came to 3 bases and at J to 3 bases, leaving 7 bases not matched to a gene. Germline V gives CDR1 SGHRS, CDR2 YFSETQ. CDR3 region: CASSYRLAGSKETQYF. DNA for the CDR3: TGCGCCAGCAGCTATAGACTAGCGGGAAGCAAAGAGACCCAGTACTTC.

The CDR3 sequence is CASSQFGVNYGYTF. As DNA, the CDR3 is TGCGCCAGCAGCCAGTTCGGGGTGAACTATGGCTACACCTTC. The chain carries TRBV5-1 and TRBJ1-2; D remains unclear. There are 14 residues in the CDR3. V was clipped by 4 bases and J by 2 bases, with 12 bases between them. Germline V gene data show CDR1 as SGHRS and CDR2 as YFSETQ.

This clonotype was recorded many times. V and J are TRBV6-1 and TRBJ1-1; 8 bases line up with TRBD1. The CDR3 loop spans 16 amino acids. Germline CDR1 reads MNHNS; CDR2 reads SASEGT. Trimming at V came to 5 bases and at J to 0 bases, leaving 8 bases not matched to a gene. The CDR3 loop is CASSHGQGSMNTEAFF. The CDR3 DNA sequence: TGTGCCAGCAGTCACGGACAGGGAAGTATGAACACTGAAGCTTTCTTT.

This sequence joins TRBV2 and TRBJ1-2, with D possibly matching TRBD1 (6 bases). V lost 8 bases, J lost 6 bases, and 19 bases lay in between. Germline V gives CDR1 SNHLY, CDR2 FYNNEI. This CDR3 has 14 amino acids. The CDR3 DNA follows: TGTGCCAGCGGGGACCAGGGGCATGTTGATGGCTACACCTTC. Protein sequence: CASGDQGHVDGYTF.

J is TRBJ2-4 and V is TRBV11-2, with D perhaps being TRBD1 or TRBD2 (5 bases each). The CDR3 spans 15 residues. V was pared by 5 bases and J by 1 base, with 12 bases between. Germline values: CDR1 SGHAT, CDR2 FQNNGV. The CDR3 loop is CASSLGREAKNIQYF. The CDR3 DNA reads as TGTGCCAGCAGCCTGGGCAGGGAGGCCAAAAACATTCAGTACTTC.

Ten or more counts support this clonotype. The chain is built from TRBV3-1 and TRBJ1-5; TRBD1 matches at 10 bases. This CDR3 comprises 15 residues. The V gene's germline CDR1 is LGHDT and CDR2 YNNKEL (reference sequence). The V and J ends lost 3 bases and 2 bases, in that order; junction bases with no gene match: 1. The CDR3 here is CASSQGTGGNQPQHF. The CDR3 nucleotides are TGTGCCAGCAGCCAGGGGACAGGGGGCAATCAGCCCCAGCATTTT.

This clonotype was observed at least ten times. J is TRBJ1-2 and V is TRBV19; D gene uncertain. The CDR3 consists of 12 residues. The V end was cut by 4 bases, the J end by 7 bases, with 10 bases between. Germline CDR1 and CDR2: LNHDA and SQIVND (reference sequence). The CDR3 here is CASSTSGFGYTF. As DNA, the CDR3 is TGTGCCAGTAGTACCTCGGGGTTTGGCTACACCTTC.

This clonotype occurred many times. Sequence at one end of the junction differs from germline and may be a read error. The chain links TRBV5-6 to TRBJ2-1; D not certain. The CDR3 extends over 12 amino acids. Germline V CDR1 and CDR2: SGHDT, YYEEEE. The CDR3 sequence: CASSLSYDEQFF. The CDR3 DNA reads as TGTGCCAGCAGCTTGTCCTACGATGAGCAGTTCTTC. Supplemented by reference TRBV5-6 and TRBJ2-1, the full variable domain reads DAGVTQSPTHLIKTRGQQVTLRCSPKSGHDTVSWYQQALGQGPQFIFQYYEEEERQRGNFPDRFSGHQFPNYSSELNVNALLLGDSALYLCASSLSYDEQFFGPGTRLTVL.